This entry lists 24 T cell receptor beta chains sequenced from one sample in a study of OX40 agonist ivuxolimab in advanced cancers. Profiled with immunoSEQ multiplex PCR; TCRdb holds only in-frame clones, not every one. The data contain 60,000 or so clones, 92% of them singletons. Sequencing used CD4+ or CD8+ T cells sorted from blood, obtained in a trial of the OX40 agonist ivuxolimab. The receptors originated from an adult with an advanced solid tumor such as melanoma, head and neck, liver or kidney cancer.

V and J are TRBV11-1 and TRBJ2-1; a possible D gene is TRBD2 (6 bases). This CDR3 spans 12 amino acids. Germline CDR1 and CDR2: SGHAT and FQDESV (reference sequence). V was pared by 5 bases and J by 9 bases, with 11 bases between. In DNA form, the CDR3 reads TGTGCCAGCAGCCCCCACGGGAGTGAGCAGTTCTTC. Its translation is CASSPHGSEQFF.

In DNA, the CDR3 is TGTGCCAGCAGCCCCCTTAATGAAAAACTGTTTTTT. This codes for CASSPLNEKLFF. The chain uses TRBV4-2 and TRBJ1-4, with unresolved D. Trimming cost V 4 bases and J 4 bases, with 4 bases left between them. CDR1 is LGHNA and CDR2 is YNFKEQ in the germline V gene. This CDR3 has 12 amino acids.

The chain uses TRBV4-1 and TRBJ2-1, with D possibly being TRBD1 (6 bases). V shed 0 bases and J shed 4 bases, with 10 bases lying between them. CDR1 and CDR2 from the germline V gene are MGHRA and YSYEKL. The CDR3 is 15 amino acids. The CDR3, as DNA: TGCGCCAGCAGCCAAGACGGACAGTCGTACAATGAGCAGTTCTTC. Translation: CASSQDGQSYNEQFF.

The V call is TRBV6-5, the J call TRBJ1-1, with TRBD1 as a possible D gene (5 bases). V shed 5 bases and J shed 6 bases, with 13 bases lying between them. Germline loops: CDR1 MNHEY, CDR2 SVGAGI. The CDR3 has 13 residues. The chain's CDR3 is CASSQGSASEAFF. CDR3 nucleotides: TGTGCCAGCAGTCAGGGATCAGCCTCTGAAGCTTTCTTT.

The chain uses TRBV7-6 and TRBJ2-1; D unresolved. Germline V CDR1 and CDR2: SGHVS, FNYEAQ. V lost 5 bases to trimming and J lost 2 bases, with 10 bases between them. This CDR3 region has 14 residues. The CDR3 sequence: CASSPPNAYNEQFF. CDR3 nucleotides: TGTGCCAGCAGCCCACCAAATGCCTACAATGAGCAGTTCTTC.

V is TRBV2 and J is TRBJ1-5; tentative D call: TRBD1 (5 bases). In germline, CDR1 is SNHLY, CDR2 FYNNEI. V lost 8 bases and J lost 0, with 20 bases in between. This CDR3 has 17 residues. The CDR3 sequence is CASSTGETDYSNQPQHF. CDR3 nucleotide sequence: TGTGCCAGCTCAACGGGGGAAACAGACTATAGCAATCAGCCCCAGCATTTT. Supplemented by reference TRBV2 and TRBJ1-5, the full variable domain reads EPEVTQTPSHQVTQMGQEVILRCVPISNHLYFYWYRQILGQKVEFLVSFYNNEISEKSEIFDDQFSVERPDGSNFTLKIRSTKLEDSAMYFCASSTGETDYSNQPQHFGDGTRLSIL.

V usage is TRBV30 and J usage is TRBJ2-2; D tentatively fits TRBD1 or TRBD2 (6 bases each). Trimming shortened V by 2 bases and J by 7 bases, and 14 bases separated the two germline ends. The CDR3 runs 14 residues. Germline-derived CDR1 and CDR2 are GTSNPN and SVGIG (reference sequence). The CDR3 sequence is CAWSTTRGNGELFF. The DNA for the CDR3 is TGTGCCTGGAGTACGACTAGGGGGAACGGGGAGCTGTTTTTT.

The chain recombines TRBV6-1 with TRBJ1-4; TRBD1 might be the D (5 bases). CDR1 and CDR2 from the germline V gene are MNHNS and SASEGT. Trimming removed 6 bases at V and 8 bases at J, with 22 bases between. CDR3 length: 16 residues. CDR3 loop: CASREYARSGGEKLFF. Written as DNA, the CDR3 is TGTGCCAGCAGGGAATACGCTCGATCCGGGGGGGAAAAACTGTTTTTT.

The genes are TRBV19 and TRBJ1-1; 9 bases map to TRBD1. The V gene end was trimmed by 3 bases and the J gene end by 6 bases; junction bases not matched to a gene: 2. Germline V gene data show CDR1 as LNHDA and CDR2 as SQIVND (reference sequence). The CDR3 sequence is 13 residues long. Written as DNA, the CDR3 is TGTGCCAGTAGTATGGGACAGGGCTCTGAAGCTTTCTTT. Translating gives CASSMGQGSEAFF.

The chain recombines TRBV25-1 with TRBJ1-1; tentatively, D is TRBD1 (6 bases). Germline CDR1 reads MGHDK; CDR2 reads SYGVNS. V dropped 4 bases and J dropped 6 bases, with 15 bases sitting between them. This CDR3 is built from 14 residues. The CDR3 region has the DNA TGTGCCAGCAGTGCCCCGCAGGGGACCCCTGAAGCTTTCTTT. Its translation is CASSAPQGTPEAFF.

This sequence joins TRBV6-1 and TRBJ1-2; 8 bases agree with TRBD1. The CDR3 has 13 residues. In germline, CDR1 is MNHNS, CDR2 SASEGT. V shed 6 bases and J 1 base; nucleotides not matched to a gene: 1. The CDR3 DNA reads TGTGCCAGCAGACAGGGGGTTAACTATGGCTACACCTTC. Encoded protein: CASRQGVNYGYTF.

The CDR3 coding sequence is TGCGCCAGCAGCCAAGGGGGTAGCGGGGGGGCTGCAAGCACAGATACGCAGTATTTT. Protein: CASSQGGSGGAASTDTQYF. The V call is TRBV4-1, the J call TRBJ2-3; 11 bases fit TRBD2. V lost 1 base and J lost 0; bases outside the gene matches: 9. Germline V CDR1 and CDR2: MGHRA, YSYEKL. The length of the CDR3 is 19 residues.

The DNA of the CDR3 is TGTGCCAGCAGCCCCGACGTAGCCACTGAAGCTTTCTTT. It is translated as CASSPDVATEAFF. This sequence joins TRBV5-6 and TRBJ1-1; D gene ambiguous. The CDR3 runs to 13 residues. CDR1 is SGHDT, CDR2 YYEEEE, per germline. Trimming removed 4 bases from V and 4 bases from J, with 11 bases in between.

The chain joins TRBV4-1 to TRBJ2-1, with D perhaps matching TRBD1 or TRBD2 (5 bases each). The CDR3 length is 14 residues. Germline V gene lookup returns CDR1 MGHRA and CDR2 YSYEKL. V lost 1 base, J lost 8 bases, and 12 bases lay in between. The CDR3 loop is CASSQAPGDDEQFF. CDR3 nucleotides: TGCGCCAGCAGCCAAGCCCCTGGGGACGATGAGCAGTTCTTC.

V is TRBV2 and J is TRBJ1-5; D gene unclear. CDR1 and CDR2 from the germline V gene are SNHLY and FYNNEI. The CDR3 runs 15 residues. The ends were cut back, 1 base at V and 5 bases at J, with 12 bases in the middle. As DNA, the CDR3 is TGTGCCAGCAGTGAAGGGACCCGGGTGGATCAGCCCCAGCATTTT. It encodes CASSEGTRVDQPQHF.

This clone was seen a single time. Written as DNA, the CDR3 is TGTGCCAGCAGCCCGGATAACAGGGTCGTCAGTGAAAAACTGTTTTTT. Translated: CASSPDNRVVSEKLFF. The chain employs TRBV7-2 and TRBJ1-4; TRBD1 might be the D (6 bases). Germline CDR1 SGHTA, CDR2 FQGNSA. Trimming removed 5 bases at V and 7 bases at J, with 20 bases between. The CDR3 has 16 residues.

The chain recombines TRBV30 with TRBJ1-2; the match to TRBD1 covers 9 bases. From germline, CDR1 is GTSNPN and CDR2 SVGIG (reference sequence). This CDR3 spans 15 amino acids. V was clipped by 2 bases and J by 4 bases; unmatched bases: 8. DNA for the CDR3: TGTGCCTGGAGTATAACAGGGGGCATGGGCTATGGCTACACCTTC. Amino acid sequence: CAWSITGGMGYGYTF.

CDR3 DNA sequence: TGTGCCAGCAGCTGGACTAGCGGGAGCAACGAGCAGTACTTC. As protein: CASSWTSGSNEQYF. The J gene is TRBJ2-7, the V gene TRBV5-5; 13 positions match TRBD2. Germline loops: CDR1 SGHKS, CDR2 YYEKEE (reference sequence). The V and J ends lost 3 bases and 5 bases, in that order; junction bases with no gene match: 2. The CDR3 is 14 residues long.

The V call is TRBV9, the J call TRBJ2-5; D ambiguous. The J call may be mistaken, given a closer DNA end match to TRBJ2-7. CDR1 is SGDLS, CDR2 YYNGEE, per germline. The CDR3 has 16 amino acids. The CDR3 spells CASSVSPKTDPYEQYF. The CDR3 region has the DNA TGTGCCAGCAGCGTCTCCCCCAAGACGGACCCCTACGAGCAGTACTTC.

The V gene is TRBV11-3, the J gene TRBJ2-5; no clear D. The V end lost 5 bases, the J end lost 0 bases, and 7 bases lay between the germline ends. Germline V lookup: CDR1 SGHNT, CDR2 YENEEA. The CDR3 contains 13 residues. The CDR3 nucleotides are TGTGCCAGCAGCCGGGCCTACCAAGAGACCCAGTACTTC. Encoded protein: CASSRAYQETQYF.

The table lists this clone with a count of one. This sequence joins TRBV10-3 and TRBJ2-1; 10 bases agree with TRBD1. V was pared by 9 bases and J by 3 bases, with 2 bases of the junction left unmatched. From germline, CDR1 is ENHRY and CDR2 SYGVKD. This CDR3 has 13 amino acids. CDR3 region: CAIRTGGYNEQFF. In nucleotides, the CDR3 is TGTGCCATACGGACAGGGGGCTACAATGAGCAGTTCTTC.

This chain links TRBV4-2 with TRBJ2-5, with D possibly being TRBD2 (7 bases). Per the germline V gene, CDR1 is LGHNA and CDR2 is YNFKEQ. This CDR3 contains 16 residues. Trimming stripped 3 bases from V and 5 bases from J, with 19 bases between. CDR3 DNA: TGTGCCAGCAGCCAGGGGGCAGCGGGGATGGGGGAGACCCAGTACTTC. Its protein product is CASSQGAAGMGETQYF.

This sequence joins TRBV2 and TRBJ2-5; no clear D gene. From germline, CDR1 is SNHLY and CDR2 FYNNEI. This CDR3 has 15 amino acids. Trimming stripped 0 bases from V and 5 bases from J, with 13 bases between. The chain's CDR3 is CASSEAGRSLETQYF. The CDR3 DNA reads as TGTGCCAGCAGTGAAGCGGGCCGATCCTTGGAGACCCAGTACTTC. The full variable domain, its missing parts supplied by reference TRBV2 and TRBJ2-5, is EPEVTQTPSHQVTQMGQEVILRCVPISNHLYFYWYRQILGQKVEFLVSFYNNEISEKSEIFDDQFSVERPDGSNFTLKIRSTKLEDSAMYFCASSEAGRSLETQYFGPGTRLLVL.

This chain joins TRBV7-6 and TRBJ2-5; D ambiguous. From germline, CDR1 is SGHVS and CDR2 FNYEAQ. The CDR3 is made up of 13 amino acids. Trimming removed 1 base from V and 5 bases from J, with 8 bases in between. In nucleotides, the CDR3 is TGTGCCAGCAGCTTAGATCTACGGGAGACCCAGTACTTC. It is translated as CASSLDLRETQYF.